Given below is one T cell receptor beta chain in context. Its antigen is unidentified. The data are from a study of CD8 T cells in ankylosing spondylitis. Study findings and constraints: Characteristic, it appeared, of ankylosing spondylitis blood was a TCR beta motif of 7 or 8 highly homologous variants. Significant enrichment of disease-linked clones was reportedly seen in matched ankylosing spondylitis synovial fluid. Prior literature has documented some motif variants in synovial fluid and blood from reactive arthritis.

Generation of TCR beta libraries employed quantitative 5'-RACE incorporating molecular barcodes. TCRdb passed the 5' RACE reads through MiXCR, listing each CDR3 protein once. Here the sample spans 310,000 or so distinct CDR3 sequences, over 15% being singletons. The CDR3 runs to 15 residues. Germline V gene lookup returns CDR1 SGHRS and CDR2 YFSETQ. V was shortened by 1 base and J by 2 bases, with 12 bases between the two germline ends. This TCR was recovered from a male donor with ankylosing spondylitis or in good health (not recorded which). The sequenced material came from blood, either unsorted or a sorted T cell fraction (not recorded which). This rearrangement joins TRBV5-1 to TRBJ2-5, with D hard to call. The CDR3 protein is CASSLTLSQQETQYF. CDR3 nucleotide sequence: TGCGCCAGCAGCTTGACGTTAAGTCAGCAAGAGACCCAGTACTTC. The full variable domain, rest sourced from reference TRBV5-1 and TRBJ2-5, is KAGVTQTPRYLIKTRGQQVTLSCSPISGHRSVSWYQQTPGQGLQFLFEYFSETQRNKGNFPGRFSGRQFSNSRSEMNVSTLELGDSALYLCASSLTLSQQETQYFGPGTRLLVL.